This T cell receptor (beta chain) was captured in a study of shared clonotypes between healthy human individuals. Produced via immunoSEQ multiplex PCR; TCRdb's table is partial and in-frame only. The profile shows some 1,100,000 clones, 75% to 85% of them singletons. CDR3 size: 16 residues. The ends lost 1 base at V and 6 bases at J; junction bases unmatched: 10. Germline V lookup: CDR1 LNHDA, CDR2 SQIVND (reference sequence). Material for sequencing was memory CD4+ T cells from PBMCs. The subset here: CD45RA-negative fraction. This chain links TRBV19 with TRBJ1-2; 8 bases line up with TRBD1. The source is a young man in good health. Some clones in this sample may be carry-over from other donors' samples. CDR3 region: CASSIGTGTFLDGYTF. The CDR3 nucleotides read TGTGCCAGTAGTATAGGGACAGGGACATTTCTGGATGGCTACACCTTC.